Listed below are T cell receptor beta chains from one sample, sequenced in a study of blood T cell repertoires in COVID-19. TCRdb's table, derived via immunoSEQ multiplex PCR, lists solely in-frame clones and lacks some. This sample has about 140,000 clones; roughly 84% occur once, and the top ten carry about 8%. The sample comprised peripheral blood. Source of these receptors: a human donor in a cohort sampled during active COVID-19. CDR3s include the opening cysteine and the closing phenylalanine or tryptophan. The order of the fields is CDR3 DNA, CDR3 protein, J gene, clone size, V gene, D gene. D genes are given only for firm matches. Only some rows state a clone size, as once, few, many or a class for expanded clones.

TGTGCCAGCAGCCCCGCGGGCTACGAGCAGTACTTC CASSPAGYEQYF TRBJ2-7 . TRBV6-6 .
TGTGCCAGTAGGCCTGGCGGAGGCGGGCTGGGGACCCAGTACTTC CASRPGGGGLGTQYF TRBJ2-5 . TRBV19 .
TGCGCCAGCAGCCAAGAAGGGACAGGGGAGGGGGAGACCCAGTACTTC CASSQEGTGEGETQYF TRBJ2-5 . TRBV4-1 TRBD1
TGTGCCAGCAGCTTAGACTCTAACTATGGCTACACCTTC CASSLDSNYGYTF TRBJ1-2 . TRBV5-4 .
TGTGCCAGCAGCTTTGAGAGCAACAGGGAAGGGCGGGCCAAAAACATTCAGTACTTC CASSFESNREGRAKNIQYF TRBJ2-4 . TRBV5-4 .
TGTGCCAGCAGGCAGACAGGGTCGTCAGAGACCCAGTACTTC CASRQTGSSETQYF TRBJ2-5 . TRBV7-2 TRBD1
TGTGCCAGCAGCAGAAAGGACAGTCTCGACGAGCAGTACTTC CASSRKDSLDEQYF TRBJ2-7 . TRBV7-9 .
TGTGCCAGCAGTGACCACCTAGCGGGGGGCACAGATACGCAGTATTTT CASSDHLAGGTDTQYF TRBJ2-3 . TRBV6-4 TRBD2
TGTGCCAGCAGTTCCGGGACAGGGTCCGCAGATACGCAGTATTTT CASSSGTGSADTQYF TRBJ2-3 . TRBV6-4 TRBD1
TGCAGCGTTGGATTACAGAGTGAAAAACTGTTTTTT CSVGLQSEKLFF TRBJ1-4 . TRBV29-1 .
TGTGCCAGCAGACTTGGGGCCGGGGAGCAGTTCTTC CASRLGAGEQFF TRBJ2-1 . TRBV2 .
TGCGCCAGCAGCTTGGGTAACGGTCCAACTAATGAAAAACTGTTTTTT CASSLGNGPTNEKLFF TRBJ1-4 . TRBV5-1 .
TGTGCCAGCAGTATAGGACAGGGGGCGCGGACCGGGGAGCTGTTTTTT CASSIGQGARTGELFF TRBJ2-2 . TRBV5-8 TRBD1
TGTGCCAGCAGCCCACATAGGGGAGGACAGGGCTACGAGCAGTACTTC CASSPHRGGQGYEQYF TRBJ2-7 . TRBV7-2 TRBD1
TGTGCCAGTAGTATTGTGCTAGCGGGGGCCCTATCCTCCTACAATGAGCAGTTCTTC CASSIVLAGALSSYNEQFF TRBJ2-1 . TRBV19 TRBD2
TGTGCCAGCAGCGTAACGACAGGGCTGGGCACTGAAGCTTTCTTT CASSVTTGLGTEAFF TRBJ1-1 . TRBV9 TRBD1
TGCGCCAGCAGCTTGGGAGGAGGGGATGGCTACACCTTC CASSLGGGDGYTF TRBJ1-2 . TRBV5-1 .
TGTGCCAGCAGTCAGGGTCCCAACACCATATATTTT CASSQGPNTIYF TRBJ1-3 . TRBV6-5 .
TGTGCCAGTAGTATAACTAGCGGGGGGGCTTGGGATGAGCAGTTCTTC CASSITSGGAWDEQFF TRBJ2-1 . TRBV19 TRBD2
TGCGCCAGCAGCAGGACAGGGGGCGGAGGGTTAAACTATAATTCACCCCTCCACTTT CASSRTGGGGLNYNSPLHF TRBJ1-6 once TRBV5-1 TRBD1
TGCAGCGTCAACCGGGACGGAGGGCACTATGGCTACACCTTC CSVNRDGGHYGYTF TRBJ1-2 . TRBV29-1 .
TGTGCCAGCAGCCCCATTCGGGCGCTTTACAGGGCCGGGGAGCTGTTTTTT CASSPIRALYRAGELFF TRBJ2-2 . TRBV14 .
TGCGCCAGCAGCAGAACAGGGGATAGCAATCAGCCCCAGCATTTT CASSRTGDSNQPQHF TRBJ1-5 few TRBV5-1 TRBD1
TGCGCCAGCAGCCAAGATAGGCTGCAGGGGGCTACTCAGCCCCAGCATTTT CASSQDRLQGATQPQHF TRBJ1-5 . TRBV4-1 TRBD1
TGCGTAAGTTACCCCCACTTCTATGGCTACACCTTC CVSYPHFYGYTF TRBJ1-2 . TRBV23-1 .
TGCGCCAGCAGCCAACCTTTAGCGGGGGGGCGTATATATGAGCAGTTCTTC CASSQPLAGGRIYEQFF TRBJ2-1 . TRBV4-1 TRBD2
TGCGCCAGCAGCTCGACAGGGGTGCAGTACTTC CASSSTGVQYF TRBJ2-7 . TRBV5-1 TRBD1
TGCGCCAGCAGCTTGGATGCGGGGGGCACAGATACGCAGTATTTT CASSLDAGGTDTQYF TRBJ2-3 . TRBV5-1 TRBD2
TGTGCCAGCAGCCCTAGTGCTGCCGGATCACCCCTCCACTTT CASSPSAAGSPLHF TRBJ1-6 . TRBV7-9 .
TGTGCCAGCTCACCGGGGGGGAGAGTCCAATTACAAGAGACCCAGTACTTC CASSPGGRVQLQETQYF TRBJ2-5 once TRBV18 TRBD2
TGTGCCAGCAGTTCACAGGGGGCTGGCTCTAATGAAAAACTGTTTTTT CASSSQGAGSNEKLFF TRBJ1-4 . TRBV6-5 TRBD1
TGTGCCAGCAGTGACGCTGGGGGGTCGGGGTCACCCCTCCACTTT CASSDAGGSGSPLHF TRBJ1-6 . TRBV25-1 .
TGTGCCATCAGTCTGGACAGTAGCAATCAGCCCCAGCATTTT CAISLDSSNQPQHF TRBJ1-5 . TRBV10-3 .
TGTGCCAGTGGACTAGCGGGTTATGCCTACGAGCAGTACTTC CASGLAGYAYEQYF TRBJ2-7 . TRBV6-6 TRBD2
TGTGCCAGTAACGCGATAGGAGTCGAAGGTGGTCAGCCCCAGCATTTT CASNAIGVEGGQPQHF TRBJ1-5 few TRBV19 .
TGTGCCAGCAGCCTGGGACTAGCGGGGGTTCAAGATACGCAGTATTTT CASSLGLAGVQDTQYF TRBJ2-3 once TRBV3-1/TRBV3-2 TRBD2